This T cell receptor (beta chain) was sequenced for a study of CD8+ T cells in alopecia areata. Findings and limits, study-wide: Patients showed less clear TCR sequence sharing than mice, possibly partly because of HLA diversity.

Specimens obtained from alopecia areata patients comprised lesional scalp punch biopsies and peripheral blood. The germline CDR1 and CDR2 sequences are SQVTM and ANQGSEA. This CDR3 has 12 amino acids. The ends lost 5 bases at V and 12 bases at J; junction bases unmatched: 10. Extracted RNA was reverse transcribed, and the resulting cDNA served as sequencing template. Here immunoSEQ multiplex PCR was the method, and the copy in TCRdb shows in-frame clones only, minus some. The sample lists over 120,000 clones; around 60% were seen once. Concerning this clone itself: Its antigen is not identified.

The chain uses TRBV29-1 and TRBJ2-3; 8 positions match TRBD2. Sequenced here: CD4+ T cells sorted from blood, sampled at week 0. The sequence was collected from a human donor with alopecia areata. The CDR3 nucleotides are TGCAGCGTTAGGCGGGAGGCTATTAGCCAGTATTTT. It translates to CSVRREAISQYF.